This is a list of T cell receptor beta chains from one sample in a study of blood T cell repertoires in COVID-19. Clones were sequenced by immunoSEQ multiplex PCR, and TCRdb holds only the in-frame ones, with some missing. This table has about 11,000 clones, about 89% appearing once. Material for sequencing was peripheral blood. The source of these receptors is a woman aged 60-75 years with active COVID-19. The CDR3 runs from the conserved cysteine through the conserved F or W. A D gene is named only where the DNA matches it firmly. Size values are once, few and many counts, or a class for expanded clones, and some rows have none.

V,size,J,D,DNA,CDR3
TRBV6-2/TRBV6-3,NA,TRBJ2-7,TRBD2,TGTGCCAGCAGTTACGAGGTGGGGGCTAGCGGGACCTACGAGCAGTACTTC,CASSYEVGASGTYEQYF
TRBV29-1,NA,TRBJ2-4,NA,TGCAGCGTTGAAAGCCCAGGGTCCGATTTAAACATTCAGTACTTC,CSVESPGSDLNIQYF
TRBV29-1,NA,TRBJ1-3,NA,TGCAGCGCTGGGGCTCCCGGCATTGGCTCGAGGAACACCATATATTTT,CSAGAPGIGSRNTIYF
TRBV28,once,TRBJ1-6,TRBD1,TGTGCCAGCAGAACGGGACAGGGTACTTCACCCCTCCACTTT,CASRTGQGTSPLHF
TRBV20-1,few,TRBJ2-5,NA,TGCAGTGCTAGTGGCGGTGGGGAGACCCAGTACTTC,CSASGGGETQYF
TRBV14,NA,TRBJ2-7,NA,TGTGCCAGCAGCCTACTTACAGGGTTCTACGAGCAGTACTTC,CASSLLTGFYEQYF
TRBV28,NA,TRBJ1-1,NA,TGTGCCAGCAGCGTAGTGAGTCTGAACACTGAAGCTTTCTTT,CASSVVSLNTEAFF
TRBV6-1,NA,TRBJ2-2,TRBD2,TGTGCCAGCAGTGAAAGCCTAGCGGGGAACGGGGAGCTGTTTTTT,CASSESLAGNGELFF
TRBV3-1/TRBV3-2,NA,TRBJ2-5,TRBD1,TGTGCCAGCAGCCAACTCCGGGACAGGGGGCGGGAGACCCAGTACTTC,CASSQLRDRGRETQYF
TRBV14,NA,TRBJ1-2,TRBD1,TGTGCCAGCAGCCAAGACGTCAGGGACAGCTATGGCTACACCTTC,CASSQDVRDSYGYTF